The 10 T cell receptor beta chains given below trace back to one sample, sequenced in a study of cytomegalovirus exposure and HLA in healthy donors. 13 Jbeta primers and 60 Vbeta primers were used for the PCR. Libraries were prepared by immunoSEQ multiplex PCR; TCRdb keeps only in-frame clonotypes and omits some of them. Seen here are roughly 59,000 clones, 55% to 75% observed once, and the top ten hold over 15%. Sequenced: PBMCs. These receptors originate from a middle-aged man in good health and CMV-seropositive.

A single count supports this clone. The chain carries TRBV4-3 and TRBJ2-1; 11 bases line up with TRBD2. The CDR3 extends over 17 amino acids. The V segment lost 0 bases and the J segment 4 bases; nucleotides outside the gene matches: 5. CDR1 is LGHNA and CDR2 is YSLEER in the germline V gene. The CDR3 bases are TGCGCCAGCAGCCAAGATAAGGGACTAGCGGTATACAATGAGCAGTTCTTC. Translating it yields CASSQDKGLAVYNEQFF.

The chain's CDR3 is CASSPLLAGGPETQYF. The CDR3 region has the DNA TGTGCCAGCAGCCCGCTGTTGGCGGGAGGGCCGGAGACCCAGTACTTC. The chain is built from TRBV9 and TRBJ2-5, with 9 bases lining up with TRBD2. J was trimmed by 5 bases and V by 4 bases; bases with no gene match: 12. This CDR3 contains 16 residues. Germline V gives CDR1 SGDLS, CDR2 YYNGEE.

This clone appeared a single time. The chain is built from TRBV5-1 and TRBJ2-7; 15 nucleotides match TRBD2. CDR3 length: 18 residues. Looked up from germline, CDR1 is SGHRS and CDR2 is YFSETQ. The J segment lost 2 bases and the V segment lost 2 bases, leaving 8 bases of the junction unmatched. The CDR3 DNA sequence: TGCGCCAGCAGCTTTTCCTGGACTAGCGGGGGGGGAGCCTACGAGCAGTACTTC. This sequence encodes CASSFSWTSGGGAYEQYF.

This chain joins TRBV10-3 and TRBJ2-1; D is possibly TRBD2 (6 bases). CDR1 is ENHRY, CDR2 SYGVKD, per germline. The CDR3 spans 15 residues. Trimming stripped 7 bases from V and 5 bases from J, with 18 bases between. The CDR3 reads CAINPGLLTNNEQFF. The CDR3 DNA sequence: TGTGCCATCAATCCGGGACTCCTTACCAACAATGAGCAGTTCTTC.

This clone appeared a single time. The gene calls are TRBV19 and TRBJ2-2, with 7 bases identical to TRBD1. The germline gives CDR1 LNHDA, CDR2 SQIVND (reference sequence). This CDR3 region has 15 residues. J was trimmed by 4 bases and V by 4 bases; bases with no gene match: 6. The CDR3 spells CASSNTGVGTGELFF. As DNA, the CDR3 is TGTGCCAGTAGTAACACAGGGGTCGGCACCGGGGAGCTGTTTTTT.

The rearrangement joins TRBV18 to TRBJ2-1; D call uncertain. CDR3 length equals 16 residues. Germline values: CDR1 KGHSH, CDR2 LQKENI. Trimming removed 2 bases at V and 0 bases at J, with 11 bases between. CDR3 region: CASSPIIDSSYNEQFF. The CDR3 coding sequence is TGTGCCAGCTCACCAATCATAGATTCCTCCTACAATGAGCAGTTCTTC.

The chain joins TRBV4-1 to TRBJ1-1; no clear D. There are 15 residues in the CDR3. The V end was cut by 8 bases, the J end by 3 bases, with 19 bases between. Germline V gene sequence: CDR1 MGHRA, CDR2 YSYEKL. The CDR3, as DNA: TGCGCCAGCCGACCGAAAGAAGACACCTACACTGAAGCTTTCTTT. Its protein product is CASRPKEDTYTEAFF.

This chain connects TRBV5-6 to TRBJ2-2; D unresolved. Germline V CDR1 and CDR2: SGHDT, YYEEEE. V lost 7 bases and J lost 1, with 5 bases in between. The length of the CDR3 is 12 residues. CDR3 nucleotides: TGTGCCAGCCGCGGGAACACCGGGGAGCTGTTTTTT. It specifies CASRGNTGELFF.

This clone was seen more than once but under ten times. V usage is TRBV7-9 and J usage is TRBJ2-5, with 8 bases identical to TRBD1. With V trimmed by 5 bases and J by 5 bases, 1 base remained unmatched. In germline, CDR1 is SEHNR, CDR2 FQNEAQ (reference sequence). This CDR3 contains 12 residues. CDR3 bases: TGTGCCAGCAGCCGGGACAGGGAGACCCAGTACTTC. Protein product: CASSRDRETQYF.

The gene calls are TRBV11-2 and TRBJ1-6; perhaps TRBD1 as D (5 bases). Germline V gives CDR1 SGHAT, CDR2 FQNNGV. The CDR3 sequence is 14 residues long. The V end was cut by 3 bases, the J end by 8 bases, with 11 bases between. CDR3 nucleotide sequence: TGTGCCAGCAGCTTCCAGGGTTGGGATTCACCCCTCCACTTT. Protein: CASSFQGWDSPLHF. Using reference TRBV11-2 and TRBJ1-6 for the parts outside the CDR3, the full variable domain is EAGVAQSPRYKIIEKRQSVAFWCNPISGHATLYWYQQILGQGPKLLIQFQNNGVVDDSQLPKDRFSAERLKGVDSTLKIQPAKLEDSAVYLCASSFQGWDSPLHFGNGTRLTVT.